The 9 T cell receptor beta chains reported below all come from one sample, sequenced in a study of cytomegalovirus exposure and HLA in healthy donors. Primers: 60 Vbeta forward and 13 Jbeta reverse. The assay was immunoSEQ multiplex PCR, and TCRdb's table has in-frame clones only and misses some. The sample includes 75,000 to 100,000 clones, about 78% seen only once; the top ten take about 3.5%. Sequencing was performed on PBMCs. Receptor source: a man aged 35 to 55 in good health and CMV-seronegative.

The chain couples TRBV5-1 to TRBJ1-5, with 8 bases lining up with TRBD1. The CDR3 has 15 residues. V shed 1 base and J 3 bases; nucleotides not matched to a gene: 3. Germline lookup yields CDR1 SGHRS and CDR2 YFSETQ. DNA for the CDR3: TGCGCCAGCAGCTTGTCAGGGGGCCCCAATCAGCCCCAGCATTTT. Translating gives CASSLSGGPNQPQHF.

This sequence joins TRBV4-1 and TRBJ2-1, with 10 bases identical to TRBD2. The CDR3 extends over 18 amino acids. With 0 bases clipped from V and 6 bases from J, the junction kept 11 bases outside the gene matches. Germline-derived CDR1 and CDR2 are MGHRA and YSYEKL. CDR3 residues: CASSQDPLAGVFINEQFF. The DNA of the CDR3 is TGCGCCAGCAGCCAAGACCCCCTAGCGGGAGTCTTTATCAATGAGCAGTTCTTC.

V is TRBV2 and J is TRBJ1-3; tentatively, D is TRBD1 (5 bases). Trimming shortened V by 1 base and J by 2 bases, and 12 bases separated the two germline ends. The CDR3 consists of 16 residues. CDR1 SNHLY and CDR2 FYNNEI come from the germline V gene. CDR3 loop: CASSEEAGYAGNTIYF. In DNA, the CDR3 is TGTGCCAGCAGTGAAGAGGCAGGGTATGCTGGAAACACCATATATTTT. The full variable domain, in which reference TRBV2 and TRBJ1-3 provide the parts outside the CDR3, is EPEVTQTPSHQVTQMGQEVILRCVPISNHLYFYWYRQILGQKVEFLVSFYNNEISEKSEIFDDQFSVERPDGSNFTLKIRSTKLEDSAMYFCASSEEAGYAGNTIYFGEGSWLTVV.

This clone has a handful of counts. The genes are TRBV5-4 and TRBJ1-1; D ambiguous. The CDR3 sequence is 14 residues long. V gave up 4 bases and J gave up 2 bases, with 12 bases separating them. CDR1 SGHNT and CDR2 YYREEE come from the germline V gene (reference sequence). CDR3 nucleotide sequence: TGTGCCAGCAGCACGAGAGAGAGAAACACTGAAGCTTTCTTT. Protein sequence: CASSTRERNTEAFF.

The chain carries TRBV5-1 and TRBJ2-3; 9 bases line up with TRBD1. J gave up 3 bases and V 6 bases, and 8 bases lay outside the gene matches. The CDR3 consists of 15 residues. The germline CDR1 and CDR2 sequences are SGHRS and YFSETQ. This CDR3 reads CASTRTGASTDTQYF. In DNA form, the CDR3 reads TGCGCCAGCACCAGGACAGGGGCGTCTACAGATACGCAGTATTTT. Based on the CDR3 plus reference TRBV5-1 and TRBJ2-3, the full variable domain is KAGVTQTPRYLIKTRGQQVTLSCSPISGHRSVSWYQQTPGQGLQFLFEYFSETQRNKGNFPGRFSGRQFSNSRSEMNVSTLELGDSALYLCASTRTGASTDTQYFGPGTRLTVL.

This clone was recorded a few times. CDR3 nucleotide sequence: TGTGCCAGCAGTTTATGGTCAGACGCGGGCAAAAACATTCAGTACTTC. Protein product: CASSLWSDAGKNIQYF. The chain recombines TRBV28 with TRBJ2-4, with D perhaps matching TRBD2 (5 bases). The V and J ends lost 0 bases and 3 bases respectively, with 12 bases between them. CDR3 length: 16 residues. The germline V gene encodes CDR1 MDHEN and CDR2 SYDVKM.

This chain joins TRBV5-4 and TRBJ2-7; the match to TRBD1 covers 9 bases. This CDR3 region has 17 residues. The ends lost 0 bases at V and 5 bases at J; junction bases unmatched: 12. Germline V lookup: CDR1 SGHNT, CDR2 YYREEE (reference sequence). This CDR3 reads CASSLVLKDRGVHEQYF. The CDR3 DNA is TGTGCCAGCAGCTTGGTGCTAAAGGACAGGGGCGTGCACGAGCAGTACTTC.

A few counts support this clone. J is TRBJ2-3 and V is TRBV28; maybe TRBD1 (6 bases). CDR3 length: 15 residues. Germline-derived CDR1 and CDR2 are MDHEN and SYDVKM. Trimming left V 3 bases short and J 1 base short, with 11 bases between. The CDR3 DNA follows: TGTGCCAGCAGTTTGGCAGGGGCCGGCACAGATACGCAGTATTTT. Translated: CASSLAGAGTDTQYF.

The rearrangement links TRBV15 to TRBJ2-7; 15 bases map to TRBD2. With 0 bases clipped from V and 3 bases from J, the junction kept 6 bases outside the gene matches. CDR1 is LNHNV, CDR2 YYDKDF, per germline (reference sequence). This CDR3 has 18 amino acids. As DNA, the CDR3 is TGTGCCACCAGCAGAGATATTGGGACTAGCGGGAGGAACTACGAGCAGTACTTC. It translates to CATSRDIGTSGRNYEQYF.